Following are 30 T cell receptor beta chains from one sample sequenced in a study of cytomegalovirus exposure and HLA in healthy donors. Vbeta (60) and Jbeta (13) primers were used in the PCR. Clones were sequenced by immunoSEQ multiplex PCR, and TCRdb holds only the in-frame ones, with some missing. The table records approximately 100,000 clones, about 79% of them present only once. The sequencing sample was made of PBMCs. These receptors all come from a woman aged 18-29 years in good health and CMV-seronegative.

This chain uses TRBV25-1 with TRBJ1-6, with 8 bases matching TRBD1. V gave up 6 bases and J gave up 0 bases; unmatched junction bases: 4. Germline CDR1 is MGHDK and CDR2 is SYGVNS. CDR3 length equals 16 residues. In DNA, the CDR3 is TGTGCCAGCAGGGACAGGGCCAGCTCCTATAATTCACCCCTCCACTTT. Translated: CASRDRASSYNSPLHF.

The V gene is TRBV19, the J gene TRBJ2-1, with D perhaps matching TRBD2 (6 bases). CDR3 length equals 15 residues. The V end lost 3 bases, the J end lost 10 bases, and 19 bases lay between the germline ends. Germline V gene lookup returns CDR1 LNHDA and CDR2 SQIVND (reference sequence). The CDR3 DNA is TGTGCCAGTAGTATCCCCGTGTCAGGCCGGGGGGAGCAGTTCTTC. Amino acids: CASSIPVSGRGEQFF.

This chain joins TRBV11-2 and TRBJ2-7; maybe TRBD1 (6 bases). Trimming took 1 base from V and 5 from J, leaving 12 bases between them. The germline V gene encodes CDR1 SGHAT and CDR2 FQNNGV. The length of the CDR3 is 14 residues. The CDR3 region has the DNA TGTGCCAGCAGCTTAGGTGCTGGGGGCCACGAGCAGTACTTC. It specifies CASSLGAGGHEQYF.

This chain links TRBV29-1 with TRBJ2-3; D remains unclear. Between the trimmed V and J ends, which lost 6 bases and 3 bases, there was a span of 7 bases. The CDR3 loop spans 11 amino acids. Germline CDR1 SQVTM, CDR2 ANQGSEA. CDR3 region: CSVARTDTQYF. The CDR3 nucleotides are TGCAGCGTCGCGCGGACAGATACGCAGTATTTT.

This clone was counted a single time. The chain links TRBV28 to TRBJ2-7; D is perhaps TRBD2 (5 bases). Germline CDR1 is MDHEN and CDR2 is SYDVKM. V gave up 4 bases and J gave up 2 bases, with 12 bases separating them. This CDR3 has 14 residues. In DNA form, the CDR3 reads TGTGCCAGCAGTTCCCCGGGATTTGCCTACGAGCAGTACTTC. Residues: CASSSPGFAYEQYF.

The rearrangement uses TRBV11-3 and TRBJ2-3; D remains unclear. The V end was cut by 5 bases, the J end by 4 bases, with 13 bases between. Germline lookup yields CDR1 SGHNT and CDR2 YENEEA. CDR3 length: 14 amino acids. The CDR3 DNA reads as TGTGCCAGCAGCCGAAGTACCTCGGCAGATACGCAGTATTTT. This sequence encodes CASSRSTSADTQYF.

The rearrangement uses TRBV6-6 and TRBJ1-3; no firm D call. The ends were cut back, 2 bases at V and 0 bases at J, with 11 bases in the middle. Germline CDR1 and CDR2: MNHNY and SVGAGI (reference sequence). CDR3 length: 16 residues. The CDR3 here is CASSYPSRSSGNTIYF. CDR3 in DNA: TGTGCCAGCAGTTACCCCTCCAGGTCCTCTGGAAACACCATATATTTT.

There are a few counts of this clone. The rearrangement joins TRBV7-9 to TRBJ2-3; D call uncertain. With 3 bases removed from V and 0 bases from J, the gap between germline ends came to 4 bases. Germline V gene sequence: CDR1 SEHNR, CDR2 FQNEAQ (reference sequence). The CDR3 consists of 13 residues. As DNA, the CDR3 is TGTGCCAGCAGCTTTTATAGCACAGATACGCAGTATTTT. This encodes CASSFYSTDTQYF.

V and J are TRBV7-2 and TRBJ2-3; 11 positions agree with TRBD2. Germline trimming cut 5 bases from V and 7 bases from J; bases unmatched to any gene: 11. Looked up from germline, CDR1 is SGHTA and CDR2 is FQGNSA. The CDR3 totals 16 residues. The CDR3 DNA reads TGTGCCAGCAGCGAGGGGTTAGCGGGGGGGAGGAATACGCAGTATTTT. Translating it yields CASSEGLAGGRNTQYF. Combining the CDR3 with reference TRBV7-2 and TRBJ2-3 gives the whole variable domain GAGVSQSPSNKVTEKGKDVELRCDPISGHTALYWYRQSLGQGLEFLIYFQGNSAPDKSGLPSDRFSAERTGGSVSTLTIQRTQQEDSAVYLCASSEGLAGGRNTQYFGPGTRLTVL.

The chain carries TRBV7-9 and TRBJ1-1; D call uncertain. Germline-derived CDR1 and CDR2 are SEHNR and FQNEAQ (reference sequence). The CDR3 extends over 14 amino acids. The V gene lost 2 bases and the J gene lost 1 base, with 8 bases spanning the gap. The CDR3 DNA reads as TGTGCCAGCAGCTTAACTGGCGGGAACACTGAAGCTTTCTTT. Translating it yields CASSLTGGNTEAFF. Variable domain in full (rest from reference TRBV7-9 and TRBJ1-1): DTGVSQNPRHKITKRGQNVTFRCDPISEHNRLYWYRQTLGQGPEFLTYFQNEAQLEKSRLLSDRFSAERPKGSFSTLEIQRTEQGDSAMYLCASSLTGGNTEAFFGQGTRLTVV.

The chain uses TRBV30 and TRBJ1-4, with 9 bases aligning to TRBD1. Germline-derived CDR1 and CDR2 are GTSNPN and SVGIG (reference sequence). J was trimmed by 10 bases and V by 6 bases; bases with no gene match: 6. The CDR3 consists of 12 residues. The CDR3 loop is CACPGTGTKLFF. CDR3 nucleotides: TGTGCCTGCCCCGGGACAGGGACAAAACTGTTTTTT.

The chain couples TRBV4-2 to TRBJ1-4, with 7 positions matching TRBD1. The CDR3 runs 15 residues. V was pared by 1 base and J by 6 bases, with 5 bases of the junction left unmatched. The V gene's germline CDR1 is LGHNA and CDR2 YNFKEQ. DNA for the CDR3: TGTGCCAGCAGCCAAGGTGGGACAGTCTATGAAAAACTGTTTTTT. Amino acid sequence: CASSQGGTVYEKLFF.

This chain links TRBV5-6 with TRBJ2-3; 11 bases map to TRBD2. This CDR3 contains 18 residues. Germline CDR1 is SGHDT and CDR2 is YYEEEE. With 2 bases clipped from V and 0 bases from J, the junction kept 8 bases outside the gene matches. CDR3 protein: CASSLPPSGRFSTDTQYF. The CDR3 region has the DNA TGTGCCAGCAGCTTACCTCCTAGCGGGAGGTTCAGCACAGATACGCAGTATTTT.

CDR3 sequence reads: CASTIGGAGNQPQHF. CDR3 in DNA: TGTGCCAGCACCATCGGAGGCGCGGGCAATCAGCCCCAGCATTTT. This chain joins TRBV7-2 and TRBJ1-5; unclear D gene. Per the germline V gene, CDR1 is SGHTA and CDR2 is FQGNSA. V lost 7 bases to trimming and J lost 2 bases, with 15 bases between them. The CDR3 runs 15 residues.

The V and J genes are TRBV28 and TRBJ2-2; 9 bases fit TRBD1. V was clipped by 6 bases and J by 0 bases; unmatched bases: 2. CDR1 is MDHEN and CDR2 is SYDVKM in the germline V gene. The CDR3 has 15 amino acids. CDR3 nucleotide sequence: TGTGCCAGCAGGCGACAGGGGGCGAACACCGGGGAGCTGTTTTTT. Protein sequence: CASRRQGANTGELFF.

This sequence joins TRBV9 and TRBJ1-2; D possibly corresponds to TRBD1 (6 bases). Germline CDR1 reads SGDLS; CDR2 reads YYNGEE. The CDR3 is 13 residues long. Trimming removed 4 bases from V and 0 bases from J, with 7 bases in between. CDR3 protein: CASSQGTNYGYTF. The CDR3 bases are TGTGCCAGCAGCCAGGGGACTAACTATGGCTACACCTTC.

This clone was detected only a few times. The chain links TRBV5-5 to TRBJ1-4; D perhaps matches TRBD1 (5 bases). Germline CDR1 SGHKS, CDR2 YYEKEE (reference sequence). The germline V and J ends were trimmed by 4 bases and 7 bases, with 17 bases remaining between them. This CDR3 region has 15 residues. CDR3 in DNA: TGTGCCAGCAGCCAGCGTGGCAGGGAGGGTGAAAAACTGTTTTTT. As protein: CASSQRGREGEKLFF.

This clone was observed many times. This chain connects TRBV6-4 to TRBJ2-3; TRBD2 agrees at 10 bases. This CDR3 region has 15 residues. V shed 2 bases and J 2 bases; nucleotides not matched to a gene: 1. CDR1 MRHNA and CDR2 SNTAGT come from the germline V gene. The CDR3 loop is CASSDSGGATDTQYF. CDR3 bases: TGTGCCAGCAGTGACAGCGGGGGGGCCACAGATACGCAGTATTTT.

The chain combines TRBV6-1 with TRBJ2-3, with unresolved D. V lost 6 bases to trimming and J lost 8 bases, with 18 bases between them. The germline gives CDR1 MNHNS, CDR2 SASEGT. The CDR3 has 14 amino acids. The CDR3 spells CASSPQTETGTQYF. Here the CDR3 DNA reads TGTGCCAGCAGCCCTCAGACCGAGACTGGTACGCAGTATTTT.

This chain links TRBV30 with TRBJ1-1; no firm D call. V lost 2 bases and J lost 8, with 9 bases in between. Germline V gene data show CDR1 as GTSNPN and CDR2 as SVGIG (reference sequence). The CDR3 runs to 11 residues. CDR3 amino acids: CAWSTLREAFF. The CDR3 DNA is TGTGCCTGGAGTACTCTCCGGGAAGCTTTCTTT.

V gene TRBV4-2 combines with J gene TRBJ2-1, with D perhaps TRBD2 (6 bases). Trimming pared 0 bases from V and 8 bases from J, leaving 20 bases between. CDR1 and CDR2 from the germline V gene are LGHNA and YNFKEQ. This CDR3 comprises 17 residues. The CDR3 DNA is TGTGCCAGCAGCCAAGAGAGATCGCACCCGGGGGATTATGAGCAGTTCTTC. It specifies CASSQERSHPGDYEQFF.

This chain links TRBV2 with TRBJ2-5, with 12 bases lining up with TRBD1. The closer fit of TRBJ2-7 to the DNA end suggests the J call may be wrong. Germline assignment: CDR1 SNHLY and CDR2 FYNNEI. This CDR3 is built from 18 residues. CDR3 nucleotide sequence: TGTGCCAGCAGTGTGAATCACCCGGGACAGGGGGCGCGTTACGAGCAGTACTTC. This gives the protein CASSVNHPGQGARYEQYF.

This chain links TRBV4-2 with TRBJ1-2, with unresolved D. CDR3 length: 16 residues. V was clipped by 0 bases and J by 4 bases, with 15 bases between them. Germline V gives CDR1 LGHNA, CDR2 YNFKEQ. The CDR3 reads CASSQDSGVRLYGYTF. The CDR3 DNA reads as TGTGCCAGCAGCCAAGATAGCGGGGTTCGACTCTATGGCTACACCTTC.

This chain joins TRBV2 and TRBJ2-1, with a tentative D call TRBD2 (5 bases). CDR3 size: 14 residues. V lost 4 bases, J lost 4 bases, and 11 bases lay in between. Germline V gene data show CDR1 as SNHLY and CDR2 as FYNNEI. The CDR3 reads CASSGLTTYNEQFF. The CDR3 DNA reads as TGTGCCAGCAGTGGATTGACTACTTACAATGAGCAGTTCTTC.

The gene calls are TRBV21-1 and TRBJ2-5; the table calls TRBD1, which could not be checked here. The DNA end is more similar to TRBJ2-7, so the J call may be wrong. TRBV21-1 has pseudogene status. CDR3 length: 19 residues. CDR3 in DNA: TGTGCCAGCAGCACCCAGAAATTTACCGGGACAGGGAATGTATACGAGCAGTACTTC. Amino acids: CASSTQKFTGTGNVYEQYF.

V usage is TRBV5-8 and J usage is TRBJ1-4; D gene unclear. This CDR3 has 15 residues. Germline values: CDR1 SGHTS, CDR2 YDEGEE. The germline V and J ends were trimmed by 2 bases and 0 bases, with 8 bases remaining between them. The CDR3 nucleotides are TGTGCCAGCAGCTTCTCAGGTTCAACTAATGAAAAACTGTTTTTT. Residues: CASSFSGSTNEKLFF.

The V gene is TRBV6-6, the J gene TRBJ1-3; TRBD1 agrees at 8 bases. CDR3 size: 14 residues. Per the germline V gene, CDR1 is MNHNY and CDR2 is SVGAGI (reference sequence). V lost 4 bases to trimming and J lost 7 bases; unmatched junction nucleotides: 6. The CDR3 DNA reads TGTGCCAGCAGTTCAGGACAGGGTAGGAACACCATATATTTT. Its translation: CASSSGQGRNTIYF.

This chain links TRBV5-6 with TRBJ1-4; D may be TRBD1 (6 bases). CDR3 length: 17 residues. V dropped 0 bases and J dropped 7 bases, with 19 bases sitting between them. Germline values: CDR1 SGHDT, CDR2 YYEEEE. CDR3 in DNA: TGTGCCAGCAGCTTGGGGATCGACAGGCTAAGCGGTGAAAAACTGTTTTTT. This codes for CASSLGIDRLSGEKLFF. Based on the CDR3 plus reference TRBV5-6 and TRBJ1-4, the full variable domain is DAGVTQSPTHLIKTRGQQVTLRCSPKSGHDTVSWYQQALGQGPQFIFQYYEEEERQRGNFPDRFSGHQFPNYSSELNVNALLLGDSALYLCASSLGIDRLSGEKLFFGSGTQLSVL.

CDR3 loop: CANEGGANVLTF. The CDR3 DNA is TGTGCCAATGAGGGAGGGGCCAACGTCCTGACTTTC. V and J are TRBV7-9 and TRBJ2-6, with D possibly matching TRBD2 (5 bases). Germline CDR1 reads SEHNR; CDR2 reads FQNEAQ (reference sequence). V was trimmed by 10 bases and J by 4 bases, leaving 8 bases between them. The CDR3 extends over 12 amino acids. The full variable domain, completed using reference TRBV7-9 and TRBJ2-6, is DTGVSQNPRHKITKRGQNVTFRCDPISEHNRLYWYRQTLGQGPEFLTYFQNEAQLEKSRLLSDRFSAERPKGSFSTLEIQRTEQGDSAMYLCANEGGANVLTFGAGSRLTVL.

For this clone: Sequence at one end of the junction differs from germline and may be a read error. The chain is built from TRBV28 and TRBJ2-4; 8 bases fit TRBD2. CDR3 size: 12 residues. In germline, CDR1 is MDHEN, CDR2 SYDVKM. The CDR3 coding sequence is TGTGCCAGCAGTTTATGGCGGGAGGCCCCCGTATTC. It specifies CASSLWREAPVF.